A selection of T cell receptor beta chains follows, all from one sample in a study of OX40 agonist ivuxolimab in advanced cancers. Produced via immunoSEQ multiplex PCR; TCRdb's table is partial and in-frame only. The sample has 9,500 to 15,000 clones, 80% to 85% seen once. Sequenced here: CD4+ or CD8+ T cells sorted from blood, sampled in a trial of the OX40 agonist ivuxolimab. Receptors were obtained from an adult with an advanced solid tumor such as melanoma, head and neck, liver or kidney cancer. CDR3s include the opening cysteine and the closing phenylalanine or tryptophan. The D gene is left open where the match is weak. Where a row states a size, it is once, few, many or the class of an expanded clone; other rows omit it.

NA	TRBV2	TRBJ1-4	NA	CASSEAGGATNEKLFF	TGTGCCAGCAGTGAAGCTGGCGGTGCAACTAATGAAAAACTGTTTTTT
NA	TRBV27	TRBJ2-2	NA	CASSLLTSGELFF	TGTGCCAGCAGTTTATTGACCAGCGGGGAGCTGTTTTTT
NA	TRBV28	TRBJ2-5	NA	CATHRGVETQYF	TGTGCCACCCATAGGGGGGTAGAGACCCAGTACTTC
TRBD2	TRBV7-9	TRBJ2-1	NA	CASCHRTSVSEDEQFF	TGTGCCAGCTGTCACCGGACTAGCGTCTCGGAGGATGAGCAGTTCTTC
TRBD2	TRBV6-4	TRBJ2-3	few	CASSPSSSGGSDTQYF	TGTGCCAGCAGTCCAAGCTCTAGCGGGGGATCAGATACGCAGTATTTT
TRBD2	TRBV30	TRBJ2-3	NA	CAWGGLAGHRDTQYF	TGTGCCTGGGGGGGACTAGCGGGACATCGAGATACGCAGTATTTT
NA	TRBV12-5	TRBJ2-2	NA	CASGLVRSGGTGELFF	TGTGCTAGTGGTTTGGTACGGTCCGGGGGCACCGGGGAGCTGTTTTTT
TRBD2	TRBV2	TRBJ2-1	NA	CASSLRLAGDNEQFF	TGTGCCAGCAGCCTACGACTAGCGGGAGACAATGAGCAGTTCTTC
NA	TRBV7-9	TRBJ2-1	NA	CASSLEGSPNEQFF	TGTGCCAGCAGCTTAGAGGGGTCACCCAATGAGCAGTTCTTC
NA	TRBV19	TRBJ2-3	NA	CASNPGLGNTQYF	TGTGCCAGTAACCCGGGACTCGGGAATACGCAGTATTTT
NA	TRBV6-7	TRBJ2-7	NA	CASSYSISGWHEQYF	TGTGCCAGCAGTTACTCGATTTCGGGTTGGCACGAGCAGTACTTC
NA	TRBV19	TRBJ1-2	NA	CASRGGDYGYTF	TGTGCCAGTAGGGGTGGGGACTATGGCTACACCTTC
NA	TRBV6-4	TRBJ2-3	NA	CASSEDGGGTDTQYF	TGTGCCAGCAGTGAGGACGGGGGCGGGACAGATACGCAGTATTTT
NA	TRBV5-6	TRBJ1-3	medium-sized	CASSRPFLTDSGNTIYF	TGTGCCAGCAGCCGCCCCTTTCTGACGGACTCTGGAAACACCATATATTTT
TRBD1	TRBV4-3	TRBJ1-5	NA	CASSPGTAAGQPQHF	TGCGCCAGCAGCCCAGGGACAGCCGCAGGTCAGCCCCAGCATTTT
TRBD2	TRBV5-4	TRBJ2-1	NA	CASSLTGGSGEQFF	TGTGCCAGCAGCTTGACAGGCGGGAGCGGTGAGCAGTTCTTC
TRBD1	TRBV28	TRBJ2-7	NA	CASSWPTGVPYEQYF	TGTGCCAGCAGTTGGCCCACAGGGGTCCCCTACGAGCAGTACTTC
TRBD1	TRBV25-1	TRBJ1-5	NA	CASRQDRGENQPQHF	TGTGCCAGCAGACAGGACAGGGGAGAAAATCAGCCCCAGCATTTT
NA	TRBV6-5	TRBJ2-1	once	CASSYSNNEQFF	TGTGCCAGCAGTTACTCTAACAATGAGCAGTTCTTC
NA	TRBV4-3	TRBJ2-1	NA	CASSQDPAALSNEQFF	TGCGCCAGCAGCCAAGACCCAGCGGCACTATCCAATGAGCAGTTCTTC
NA	TRBV27	TRBJ2-3	NA	CASSLRRDRDTQYF	TGTGCCAGCAGTTTACGACGGGATCGGGATACGCAGTATTTT
TRBD2	TRBV27	TRBJ2-1	NA	CASSPGTSGSLDNEQFF	TGTGCCAGCAGTCCCGGGACTAGCGGGAGTCTTGACAATGAGCAGTTCTTC
NA	TRBV13	TRBJ1-1	NA	CASSSGSRGTEAFF	TGTGCCAGCAGCTCCGGGTCCCGGGGCACTGAAGCTTTCTTT
NA	TRBV28	TRBJ2-7	NA	CASKRTGTYEQYF	TGTGCCAGCAAAAGGACGGGGACCTACGAGCAGTACTTC
NA	TRBV10-3	TRBJ1-1	few	CAITTAINTEAFF	TGTGCCATCACCACCGCCATTAACACTGAAGCTTTCTTT
NA	TRBV13	TRBJ1-2	NA	CASSPGGGQVGYTF	TGTGCCAGCAGCCCTGGAGGGGGTCAGGTTGGCTACACCTTC
NA	TRBV10-2	TRBJ2-7	NA	CASSETQSYSYEQYF	TGCGCCAGCAGTGAGACCCAGTCATACTCCTACGAGCAGTACTTC
TRBD2	TRBV27	TRBJ2-1	NA	CASKPGLANEQFF	TGTGCCAGCAAACCGGGACTAGCTAATGAGCAGTTCTTC
NA	TRBV11-2	TRBJ1-1	NA	CASSLEQKGAEAFF	TGTGCCAGCAGCTTAGAACAGAAGGGGGCTGAAGCTTTCTTT
NA	TRBV7-2	TRBJ2-7	few	CASSLGSWVEQYF	TGTGCCAGCAGCTTAGGGTCGTGGGTTGAGCAGTACTTC
NA	TRBV4-1	TRBJ2-4	NA	CASSPSPVAKNIQYF	TGCGCCAGCAGCCCCAGCCCGGTGGCCAAAAACATTCAGTACTTC
NA	TRBV5-6	TRBJ2-7	medium-sized	CASSLGALPSKQYF	TGTGCCAGCAGCTTGGGGGCGCTTCCCAGTAAGCAGTACTTC
NA	TRBV19	TRBJ1-5	NA	CASIQGAGEGGQPQHF	TGTGCCAGTATACAGGGTGCGGGGGAAGGGGGTCAGCCCCAGCATTTT
NA	TRBV27	TRBJ2-5	NA	CASSLAAWETQYF	TGTGCCAGCAGTTTAGCGGCCTGGGAGACCCAGTACTTC
NA	TRBV29-1	TRBJ2-1	large	CSVAYNEQFF	TGCAGCGTTGCCTACAATGAGCAGTTCTTC
NA	TRBV4-3	TRBJ1-6	NA	CASSQDRRENSPYNSPLHF	TGCGCCAGCAGCCAAGACCGCAGGGAAAACAGCCCCTATAATTCACCCCTCCACTTT
TRBD2	TRBV9	TRBJ2-3	NA	CASSVNGRATDTQYF	TGTGCCAGCAGCGTAAACGGGAGGGCCACAGATACGCAGTATTTT
NA	TRBV7-8	TRBJ2-1	NA	CASSPDFNEQFF	TGTGCCAGCAGCCCGGACTTCAATGAGCAGTTCTTC
TRBD2	TRBV29-1	TRBJ2-7	NA	CSVSSGSGSEQYF	TGCAGCGTATCTAGCGGAAGCGGTTCCGAGCAGTACTTC
NA	TRBV2	TRBJ2-3	NA	CASSATSTDTQYF	TGTGCCAGCAGTGCTACTAGCACAGATACGCAGTATTTT
NA	TRBV7-2	TRBJ2-7	NA	CASSLGGGAYEQYF	TGTGCCAGCAGCTTAGGCGGTGGGGCGTACGAGCAGTACTTC
TRBD2	TRBV4-3	TRBJ2-1	NA	CASSQDWVAGYSYNEQFF	TGCGCCAGCAGCCAAGATTGGGTAGCGGGGTACTCCTACAATGAGCAGTTCTTC
NA	TRBV6-1	TRBJ1-3	NA	CASSEARGLSGNTIYF	TGTGCCAGCAGTGAAGCTAGGGGCCTCTCTGGAAACACCATATATTTT
NA	TRBV10-1	TRBJ2-1	NA	CASSESGEPAYNEQFF	TGCGCCAGCAGTGAGTCGGGGGAACCGGCCTACAATGAGCAGTTCTTC